A single sample gave rise to the 3 T cell receptor beta chains below, sequenced in a study of blood T cells in healthy people across ages. Using a J-beta primer mix together with a sample-barcoded 5' primer, a second PCR was run for roughly 6 to 11 cycles. TCRdb re-called the 5' RACE reads through MiXCR, storing one row per CDR3 protein. The sample includes about 1,800,000 distinct CDR3 sequences, approximately 30% of them seen just once. Material for sequencing was blood. The receptors shown here come from a woman in her thirties in good health.

This clonotype was found a few times. This sequence joins TRBV28 and TRBJ2-3, with 14 bases aligning to TRBD2. CDR1 is MDHEN and CDR2 is SYDVKM in the germline V gene. CDR3 length: 18 residues. V dropped 4 bases and J dropped 4; count of bases not matched to a gene: 10. The CDR3 DNA sequence: TGTGCCAGCAGTTCATCCGGACTAGCGGGGGGTACATCAGATACGCAGTATTTT. Translating it yields CASSSSGLAGGTSDTQYF.

This clonotype has a handful of counts. The V call is TRBV5-1, the J call TRBJ2-4, with D uncertain. The V end lost 0 bases, the J end lost 8 bases, and 12 bases lay between the germline ends. The CDR3 runs to 14 residues. Germline CDR1 and CDR2: SGHRS and YFSETQ. As DNA, the CDR3 is TGCGCCAGCAGCTTGGATTCCCGAAGGGACATTCAGTACTTC. Residues: CASSLDSRRDIQYF.

There are a few counts of this clonotype. The chain joins TRBV7-2 to TRBJ2-5; 8 bases align to TRBD1. There are 14 residues in the CDR3. V shed 6 bases, J shed 2 bases, and the junction held 5 bases outside the gene matches. Germline V CDR1 and CDR2: SGHTA, FQGNSA. CDR3 residues: CASRDRTGQETQYF. CDR3 in DNA: TGTGCCAGCAGAGACAGGACAGGGCAAGAGACCCAGTACTTC.